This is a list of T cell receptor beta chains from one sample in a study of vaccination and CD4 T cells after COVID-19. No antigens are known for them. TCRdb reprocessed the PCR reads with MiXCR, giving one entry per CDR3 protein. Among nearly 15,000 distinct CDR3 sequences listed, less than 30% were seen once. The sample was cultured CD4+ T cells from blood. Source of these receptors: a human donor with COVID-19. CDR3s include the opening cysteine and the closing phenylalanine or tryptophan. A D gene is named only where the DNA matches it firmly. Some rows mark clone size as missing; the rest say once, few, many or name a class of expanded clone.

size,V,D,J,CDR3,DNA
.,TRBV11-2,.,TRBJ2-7,CASSFPGSDEQYF,TGTGCCAGCAGCTTCCCAGGGTCAGACGAGCAGTACTTC
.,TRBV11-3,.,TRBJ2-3,CASTRGQDTQYF,TGTGCCAGCACCCGGGGCCAAGATACGCAGTATTTT
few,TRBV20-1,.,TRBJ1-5,CSAMEGTHSNQPQHF,TGCAGTGCTATGGAGGGGACACATAGCAATCAGCCCCAGCATTTT
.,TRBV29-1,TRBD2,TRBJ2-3,CSGLRGGADTQYF,TGCAGCGGATTACGCGGGGGGGCGGATACGCAGTATTTT
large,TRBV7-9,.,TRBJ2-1,CASSLDSDEQFF,TGTGCCAGCAGCTTGGACTCGGATGAGCAGTTCTTC
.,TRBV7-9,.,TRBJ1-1,CASSFFGGMNTEAFF,TGTGCCAGCAGCTTTTTTGGGGGTATGAACACTGAAGCTTTCTTT
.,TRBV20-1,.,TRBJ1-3,CSARDSGEGNTIYF,TGCAGTGCTAGAGATTCCGGGGAGGGAAACACCATATATTTT
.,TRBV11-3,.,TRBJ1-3,CAYPKWEQGPGNTIYF,TGTGCCTACCCAAAATGGGAACAGGGCCCTGGAAACACCATATATTTT
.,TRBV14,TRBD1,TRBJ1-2,CASSRDRGYGYTF,TGTGCCAGCAGCCGGGACAGGGGTTATGGCTACACCTTC
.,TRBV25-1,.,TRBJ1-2,CASSESGRPNNYGYTF,TGTGCCAGCAGTGAATCAGGCAGGCCGAATAACTATGGCTACACCTTC
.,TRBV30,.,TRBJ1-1,CASLYRANTEAFF,TGTGCCTCCCTTTACCGTGCAAACACTGAAGCTTTCTTT
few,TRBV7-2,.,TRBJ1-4,CASSSGTRNEKLFF,TGTGCCAGCAGCAGCGGGACTAGGAATGAAAAACTGTTTTTT
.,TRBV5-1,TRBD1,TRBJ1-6,CASSEAPGGGTTPLHF,TGCGCCAGCAGCGAGGCTCCAGGGGGGGGAACGACACCCCTCCACTTT
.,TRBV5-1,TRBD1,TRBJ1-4,CASSYTTGQVNEKLFF,TGCGCCAGCAGCTATACTACGGGACAGGTTAATGAAAAACTGTTTTTT
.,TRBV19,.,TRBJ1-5,CASSDSVNSNQPQHF,TGTGCCAGTTCGGACAGCGTAAATAGCAATCAGCCCCAGCATTTT
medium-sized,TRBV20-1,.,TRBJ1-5,CSASTGNQPQHF,TGCAGTGCGTCGACAGGTAATCAGCCCCAGCATTTT
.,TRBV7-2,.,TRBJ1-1,CASSLTVNTEAFF,TGTGCCAGCAGCCTCACGGTGAACACTGAAGCTTTCTTT
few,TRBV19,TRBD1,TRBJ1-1,CASSTGQGTNTEAFF,TGTGCCAGTAGTACCGGACAGGGGACGAACACTGAAGCTTTCTTT
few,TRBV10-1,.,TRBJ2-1,CASSDWAYNEQFF,TGCGCCAGCAGTGATTGGGCCTACAATGAGCAGTTCTTC
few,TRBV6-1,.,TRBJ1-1,CASILRGNVNTEAFF,TGTGCCAGCATCTTACGGGGAAATGTGAACACTGAAGCTTTCTTT
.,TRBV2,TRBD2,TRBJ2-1,CASSRSGLAGDHSYNEQFF,TGTGCCAGCAGCCGAAGTGGGCTAGCGGGGGATCACTCCTACAATGAGCAGTTCTTC
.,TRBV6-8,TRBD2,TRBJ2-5,CASSSAGGPETQYF,TGTGCCAGCAGTTCAGCGGGGGGTCCAGAGACCCAGTACTTC
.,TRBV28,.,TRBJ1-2,CASSDGQARRYGYTF,TGTGCCAGCAGTGATGGGCAGGCGCGCCGGTATGGCTACACCTTC
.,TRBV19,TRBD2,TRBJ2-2,CASNQRVGGGPGELFF,TGTGCCAGTAACCAACGAGTCGGCGGGGGGCCCGGGGAGCTGTTTTTT
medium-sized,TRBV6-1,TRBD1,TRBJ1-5,CASSENRGGNQPQHF,TGTGCCAGCAGTGAAAACAGGGGCGGCAATCAGCCCCAGCATTTT
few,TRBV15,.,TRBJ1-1,CATSSIRGGMNTEAFF,TGTGCCACCAGCAGCATAAGGGGGGGCATGAACACTGAAGCTTTCTTT
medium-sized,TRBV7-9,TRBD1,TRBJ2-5,CASSRPGTVEETQYF,TGTGCCAGCAGCCGGCCCGGGACAGTCGAAGAGACCCAGTACTTC
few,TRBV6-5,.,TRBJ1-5,CASSYSGGDSNQPQHF,TGTGCCAGCAGTTACTCGGGGGGGGATAGCAATCAGCCCCAGCATTTT
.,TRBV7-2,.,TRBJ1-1,CASSLYPSGNTEAFF,TGTGCCAGCAGCTTATATCCGTCAGGGAACACTGAAGCTTTCTTT
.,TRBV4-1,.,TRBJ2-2,CASSPRLGANTGELFF,TGCGCCAGCAGCCCCCGGTTGGGGGCGAACACCGGGGAGCTGTTTTTT
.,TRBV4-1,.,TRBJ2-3,CASSFIGDTQYF,TGCGCCAGCAGCTTTATAGGAGATACGCAGTATTTT
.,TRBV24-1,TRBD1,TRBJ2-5,CATSVGTALETQYF,TGTGCCACCAGTGTTGGGACAGCCCTAGAGACCCAGTACTTC
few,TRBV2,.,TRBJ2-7,CASSEWSGSREGEQYF,TGTGCCAGCAGTGAATGGTCAGGGAGTAGGGAAGGCGAGCAGTACTTC
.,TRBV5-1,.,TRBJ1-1,CASSLRQEAEAFF,TGCGCCAGCAGCCTAAGACAGGAGGCTGAAGCTTTCTTT
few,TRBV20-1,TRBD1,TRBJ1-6,CSARVSGQGAGSPLHF,TGCAGTGCTAGAGTGTCTGGACAGGGGGCAGGTTCACCCCTCCACTTT
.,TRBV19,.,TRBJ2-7,CASSIGVPEDEQYF,TGTGCCAGTAGTATAGGCGTCCCGGAGGACGAGCAGTACTTC
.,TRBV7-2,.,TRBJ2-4,CASSFWRSKNIQYF,TGTGCCAGCAGCTTCTGGCGATCCAAAAACATTCAGTACTTC
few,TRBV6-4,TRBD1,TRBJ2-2,CASRRDRANTGELFF,TGTGCCAGCCGCCGGGACAGGGCCAACACCGGGGAGCTGTTTTTT
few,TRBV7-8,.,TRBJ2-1,CASSFRLNNEQFF,TGTGCCAGCAGCTTCAGACTGAACAATGAGCAGTTCTTC
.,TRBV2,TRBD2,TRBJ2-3,CASSTRTSFPDTQYF,TGTGCCAGCAGTACTAGGACTAGTTTCCCAGATACGCAGTATTTT
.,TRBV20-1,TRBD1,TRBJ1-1,CSARDSLTEAFF,TGCAGTGCAAGGGACAGCCTTACTGAAGCTTTCTTT
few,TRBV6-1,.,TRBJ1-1,CASSTGQSEAFF,TGTGCCAGCAGCACCGGACAGTCTGAAGCTTTCTTT
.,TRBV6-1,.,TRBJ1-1,CASRRANTEAFF,TGTGCCAGCAGGAGGGCTAACACTGAAGCTTTCTTT
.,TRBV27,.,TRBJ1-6,CASSTINNSPLHF,TGTGCCAGCAGTACTATAAATAATTCACCCCTCCACTTT
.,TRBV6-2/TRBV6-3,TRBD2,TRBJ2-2,CASSLAGLTGELFF,TGTGCCAGCAGTTTAGCGGGGTTAACCGGGGAGCTGTTTTTT